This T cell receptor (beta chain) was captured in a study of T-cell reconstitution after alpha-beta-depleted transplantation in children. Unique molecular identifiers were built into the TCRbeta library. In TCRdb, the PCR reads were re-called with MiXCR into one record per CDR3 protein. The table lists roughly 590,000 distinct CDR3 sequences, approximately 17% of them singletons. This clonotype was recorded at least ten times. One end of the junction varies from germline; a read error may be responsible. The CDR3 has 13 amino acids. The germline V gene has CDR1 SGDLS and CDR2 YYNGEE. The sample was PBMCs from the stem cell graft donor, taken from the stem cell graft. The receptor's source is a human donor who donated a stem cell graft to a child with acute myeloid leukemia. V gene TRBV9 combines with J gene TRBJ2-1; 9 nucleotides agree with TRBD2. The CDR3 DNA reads TGTGCCAGCAGCGCCAAGGAGGGGACTAGCTTGTCCTTC. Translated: CASSAKEGTSLSF. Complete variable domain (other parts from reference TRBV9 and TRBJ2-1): DSGVTQTPKHLITATGQRVTLRCSPRSGDLSVYWYQQSLDQGLQFLIQYYNGEERAKGNILERFSAQQFPDLHSELNLSSLELGDSALYFCASSAKEGTSLSFGPGTRLTVL.